This T cell receptor (beta chain) was identified in a study of blood T cell repertoires in COVID-19. In the study overall: The samples span acute and convalescent COVID-19 from the United States, Italy and Spain. T cells, B-cell-depleted T cells, or PBMCs supplied cDNA or gDNA.

Authors' data handling: Scientists estimated how many nucleated cells there were by amplifying reference gene primers. Measured with immunoSEQ multiplex PCR; TCRdb has only the in-frame clones, and not every one. Clonal size and the V and J genes are those of that table, whereas D and trimming came from the DNA. The sample lists about 310,000 clones; more than 75% were seen once. Germline values: CDR1 MNHEY, CDR2 SMNVEV (reference sequence). The ends lost 5 bases at V and 4 bases at J; junction bases unmatched: 6. CDR3 length: 14 residues. The chain carries TRBV27 and TRBJ1-2, with 8 positions matching TRBD1. Sequencing was done on a sample of peripheral blood. This TCR came from a man aged 45-65 years with active or convalescent COVID-19. CDR3 residues: CASSPWTGSYGYTF. CDR3 in DNA: TGTGCCAGCAGTCCATGGACAGGGAGCTATGGCTACACCTTC.